This T cell receptor (beta chain) originates from a study of TIL therapy for anti-PD-1-resistant metastatic lung cancer. Background on the study: Median tumor mutation burden was 1.5 mutations per megabase. Whole-study findings and limits: TIL cultures after expansion showed higher clonality and lower diversity than baseline tumor (median roughly 6% vs 31%).

Time point in this sample: pre-treatment sample, taken before nivolumab and TIL therapy. Pleural nodules or supraclavicular lymph nodes made up most of the excised metastases sampled. Tumors were harvested before any PD-1/PD-L1 blockade. The CDR3 has 13 amino acids. Trimming stripped 1 base from V and 7 bases from J, with 8 bases between. The immunoSEQ assay was v3. Generated by immunoSEQ multiplex PCR, the TCRdb table keeps only in-frame clones and is missing some. The sample has roughly 6,000 clones, about 66% seen once; the top ten hold approximately 15%. This clone was counted only a few times. The target antigen is unknown.

This clonotype was obtained from a person between 25 and 80 years old with non-small cell lung cancer. Sample: tumor tissue, taken at baseline. The genes are TRBV12-3 or TRBV12-4 and TRBJ1-5; the D gene is possibly TRBD1 (5 bases). In DNA form, the CDR3 reads TGTGCCAGCAGTTTAGGGGGGGAACAGCCCCAGCATTTT. Its protein product is CASSLGGEQPQHF.